This T cell receptor beta chain was sequenced in a study of T cells in localized non-small cell lung cancer. This CDR3 has 13 residues. The V end lost 6 bases, the J end lost 7 bases, and 15 bases lay between the germline ends. Germline V gives CDR1 MNHEY, CDR2 SVGAGI. Study-wide results and limits: Adjacent lung had a median around 60 of the 100 largest tumor clones. Uninvolved adjacent lung had the highest recorded T cell clonality, with tumor below it.

Method: immunoSEQ multiplex PCR; TCRdb's copy keeps in-frame clones and lacks some. The table records under 50,000 clones, 86% of them present only once. With respect to this clone: Antigen unknown.

The receptor comes from a man between 40 and 69 years old with stage II lung adenocarcinoma. The V and J genes are TRBV6-5 and TRBJ1-1; D ambiguous. Sequenced here: PBMCs, sampled before any cancer treatment. In nucleotides, the CDR3 is TGTGCCAGCAGACCCGGACCGAATATTGAAGCTTTCTTT. Residues: CASRPGPNIEAFF.